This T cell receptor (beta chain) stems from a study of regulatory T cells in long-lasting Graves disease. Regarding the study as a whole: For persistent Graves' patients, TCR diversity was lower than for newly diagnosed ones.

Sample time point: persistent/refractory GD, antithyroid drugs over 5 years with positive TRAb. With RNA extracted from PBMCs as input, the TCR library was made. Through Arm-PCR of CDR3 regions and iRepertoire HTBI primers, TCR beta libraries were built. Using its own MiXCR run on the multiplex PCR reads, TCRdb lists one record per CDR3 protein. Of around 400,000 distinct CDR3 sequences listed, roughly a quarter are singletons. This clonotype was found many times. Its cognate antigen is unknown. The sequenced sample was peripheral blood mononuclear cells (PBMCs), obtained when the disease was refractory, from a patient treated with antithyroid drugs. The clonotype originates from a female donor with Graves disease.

CDR3 sequence (DNA): TGTGCCAGCAGCTTAGTCACCACTGAAGCTTTCTTT. Translation gives CASSLVTTEAFF. This chain connects TRBV7-2 to TRBJ1-1; D unresolved. Germline V gene sequence: CDR1 SGHTA, CDR2 FQGNSA. The V end lost 1 base, the J end lost 4 bases, and 4 bases lay between the germline ends. The CDR3 runs 12 residues.